The next 18 T cell receptor beta chains were all read from a single sample in a study of shared clonotypes between healthy human individuals. The repertoire was sequenced with immunoSEQ multiplex PCR; TCRdb's copy has only in-frame clones and lacks some. The table includes 800,000 to 1,200,000 clones, approximately 80% detected once. Sequenced material: memory CD4+ T cells from PBMCs. Subset meaning: CD45RA-negative fraction. The receptor set was obtained from a young man in good health. Some clones in this sample may be carry-over from other donors' samples.

The V gene is TRBV6-6, the J gene TRBJ1-5; D possibly corresponds to TRBD1 (5 bases). The germline CDR1 and CDR2 sequences are MNHNY and SVGAGI (reference sequence). This CDR3 has 15 amino acids. V lost 2 bases and J 3 bases, leaving 11 bases between the germline ends. CDR3 residues: CASSYQTEFNQPQHF. The CDR3 nucleotides are TGTGCCAGCAGTTACCAGACAGAATTCAATCAGCCCCAGCATTTT.

The chain is built from TRBV2 and TRBJ2-2, with 9 bases lining up with TRBD1. This CDR3 is 15 amino acids long. Germline CDR1 reads SNHLY; CDR2 reads FYNNEI. The ends lost 7 bases at V and 0 bases at J; junction bases unmatched: 3. As DNA, the CDR3 is TGTGCCAGCACCCGACAGGGGGCGAACACCGGGGAGCTGTTTTTT. Residues: CASTRQGANTGELFF.

The V and J genes are TRBV5-1 and TRBJ2-1; 11 positions agree with TRBD2. The CDR3 is 15 amino acids. Germline CDR1 and CDR2: SGHRS and YFSETQ. The V gene end was trimmed by 4 bases and the J gene end by 7 bases; junction bases not matched to a gene: 7. CDR3: CASSLGLAEPNEQFF. The CDR3 DNA reads TGCGCCAGCAGCCTGGGACTAGCGGAACCTAATGAGCAGTTCTTC.

The chain carries TRBV29-1 and TRBJ2-3, with TRBD2 identical over 9 bases. This CDR3 spans 15 amino acids. Trimming removed 5 bases from V and 1 base from J; junction bases left unmatched: 7. Germline V gene data show CDR1 as SQVTM and CDR2 as ANQGSEA. The CDR3 here is CSVQPSGIGTDTQYF. In nucleotides, the CDR3 is TGCAGCGTTCAGCCTAGCGGGATTGGCACAGATACGCAGTATTTT.

The chain couples TRBV14 to TRBJ2-1; 8 positions agree with TRBD2. Germline V gene lookup returns CDR1 SGHDN and CDR2 FVKESK. CDR3 size: 20 residues. The ends lost 2 bases at V and 0 bases at J; junction bases unmatched: 15. The CDR3 sequence is CASSQRYGKAGTSSYNEQFF. The DNA of the CDR3 is TGTGCCAGCAGCCAACGATACGGGAAGGCCGGGACTAGCTCCTACAATGAGCAGTTCTTC.

This clone has just one count. The chain carries TRBV11-2 and TRBJ1-1; D is ambiguous. Germline values: CDR1 SGHAT, CDR2 FQNNGV. CDR3 length: 14 amino acids. V was pared by 5 bases and J by 13 bases, with 23 bases between. The chain's CDR3 is CASSPRTESEIGFF. The CDR3 nucleotides are TGTGCCAGCAGCCCGCGTACGGAGTCGGAGATCGGTTTCTTT.

The V and J genes are TRBV28 and TRBJ1-4; D possibly corresponds to TRBD1 (5 bases). Trimming took off 5 bases at V and 7 bases at J, with 11 bases between the two ends. In germline, CDR1 is MDHEN, CDR2 SYDVKM. The CDR3 loop spans 13 amino acids. DNA for the CDR3: TGTGCCAGCAGTATCGGGGCGGTTGAAAAACTGTTTTTT. Protein: CASSIGAVEKLFF.

The V call is TRBV7-3, the J call TRBJ1-1; perhaps TRBD1 as D (6 bases). Trimming cost V 1 base and J 6 bases, with 9 bases left between them. The CDR3 sequence is 13 residues long. CDR1 is SGHTA, CDR2 FQGTGA, per germline. The CDR3 DNA sequence: TGTGCCAGCAGCTTAATTGGGGGGCCTGAAGCTTTCTTT. It encodes CASSLIGGPEAFF.

The chain joins TRBV6-5 to TRBJ1-5, with a tentative D call TRBD1 (6 bases). CDR3 length equals 14 residues. CDR1 MNHEY and CDR2 SVGAGI come from the germline V gene. The V end was cut by 6 bases, the J end by 7 bases, with 16 bases between. The CDR3 reads CASRGHSLDQPQHF. CDR3 nucleotides: TGTGCCAGCAGGGGACATTCCCTTGACCAGCCCCAGCATTTT.

V is TRBV5-6 and J is TRBJ1-1; possible D gene TRBD1, 6 bases. CDR3 size: 12 residues. V was clipped by 5 bases and J by 3 bases, with 8 bases between them. CDR1 SGHDT and CDR2 YYEEEE come from the germline V gene. CDR3 amino acids: CASRYRDTEAFF. The CDR3 region has the DNA TGTGCCAGCAGGTACAGGGACACTGAAGCTTTCTTT.

The gene calls are TRBV9 and TRBJ1-2, with D possibly being TRBD1 (6 bases). The CDR3 is made up of 13 amino acids. Germline V lookup: CDR1 SGDLS, CDR2 YYNGEE. V shed 0 bases and J shed 10 bases, with 13 bases lying between them. In DNA, the CDR3 is TGTGCCAGCAGCGTAGCCGGGACACCTTCCTACACCTTC. This encodes CASSVAGTPSYTF.

The chain employs TRBV30 and TRBJ2-5, with TRBD1 identical over 7 bases. The J call is doubtful: the DNA matches TRBJ2-7 better. This CDR3 spans 15 amino acids. The germline CDR1 and CDR2 sequences are GTSNPN and SVGIG (reference sequence). The CDR3: CAWRDRTRGSYEQYF. The CDR3 DNA is TGTGCCTGGAGGGACAGGACAAGGGGATCCTACGAGCAGTACTTC.

The genes are TRBV7-9 and TRBJ1-3, with TRBD1 identical over 8 bases. This CDR3 comprises 15 residues. Germline V CDR1 and CDR2: SEHNR, FQNEAQ (reference sequence). J gave up 1 base and V 4 bases, and 3 bases lay outside the gene matches. CDR3 DNA: TGTGCCAGCAGCTCGGACAGGGCTTCTGGAAACACCATATATTTT. This gives the protein CASSSDRASGNTIYF.

The chain uses TRBV29-1 and TRBJ2-7; the D is unclear. This CDR3 has 11 amino acids. CDR1 SQVTM and CDR2 ANQGSEA come from the germline V gene. Deletions cut 4 bases from V and 2 bases from J, with 6 bases between. Here the CDR3 DNA reads TGCAGCGTTGGAAGCACCTACGAGCAGTACTTC. Protein: CSVGSTYEQYF.

For the CDR3, the DNA is TGTGCCAGCAGCTCGAACCCGGGACAGGGGGCCGAAAAACTGTTTTTT. It yields the protein CASSSNPGQGAEKLFF. The J gene is TRBJ1-4, the V gene TRBV5-4; 12 bases line up with TRBD1. Unmatched junction bases numbered 8, after V lost 3 bases and J lost 8 bases. The CDR3 extends over 16 amino acids. Looked up from germline, CDR1 is SGHNT and CDR2 is YYREEE (reference sequence).

This clone has just one count. This chain connects TRBV4-1 to TRBJ1-5; D is unclear. Looked up from germline, CDR1 is MGHRA and CDR2 is YSYEKL. Deletions cut 0 bases from V and 6 bases from J, with 12 bases between. The CDR3 runs 15 residues. The CDR3: CASSQEEGSGQPQHF. The CDR3 bases are TGCGCCAGCAGCCAAGAGGAAGGTAGCGGTCAGCCCCAGCATTTT.

Here the CDR3 DNA reads TGTGCCATCAGTGAGACGGGACAGGGGGCAAGGAACACTGAAGCTTTCTTT. Translation gives CAISETGQGARNTEAFF. The V call is TRBV10-3, the J call TRBJ1-1, with 12 nucleotides matching TRBD1. The junction had 5 bases not matched to a gene; V was cut back by 2 bases and J by 1 base. CDR1 and CDR2 from the germline V gene are ENHRY and SYGVKD. This CDR3 comprises 17 residues.

V is TRBV6-6 and J is TRBJ2-7; tentatively, D is TRBD1 (5 bases). The CDR3 sequence is 15 residues long. CDR1 MNHNY and CDR2 SVGAGI come from the germline V gene (reference sequence). V shed 8 bases and J shed 6 bases, with 23 bases lying between them. The CDR3 protein is CASGTSRSGSAEQYF. DNA for the CDR3: TGTGCCAGCGGAACAAGTAGGTCAGGGTCAGCCGAGCAGTACTTC.